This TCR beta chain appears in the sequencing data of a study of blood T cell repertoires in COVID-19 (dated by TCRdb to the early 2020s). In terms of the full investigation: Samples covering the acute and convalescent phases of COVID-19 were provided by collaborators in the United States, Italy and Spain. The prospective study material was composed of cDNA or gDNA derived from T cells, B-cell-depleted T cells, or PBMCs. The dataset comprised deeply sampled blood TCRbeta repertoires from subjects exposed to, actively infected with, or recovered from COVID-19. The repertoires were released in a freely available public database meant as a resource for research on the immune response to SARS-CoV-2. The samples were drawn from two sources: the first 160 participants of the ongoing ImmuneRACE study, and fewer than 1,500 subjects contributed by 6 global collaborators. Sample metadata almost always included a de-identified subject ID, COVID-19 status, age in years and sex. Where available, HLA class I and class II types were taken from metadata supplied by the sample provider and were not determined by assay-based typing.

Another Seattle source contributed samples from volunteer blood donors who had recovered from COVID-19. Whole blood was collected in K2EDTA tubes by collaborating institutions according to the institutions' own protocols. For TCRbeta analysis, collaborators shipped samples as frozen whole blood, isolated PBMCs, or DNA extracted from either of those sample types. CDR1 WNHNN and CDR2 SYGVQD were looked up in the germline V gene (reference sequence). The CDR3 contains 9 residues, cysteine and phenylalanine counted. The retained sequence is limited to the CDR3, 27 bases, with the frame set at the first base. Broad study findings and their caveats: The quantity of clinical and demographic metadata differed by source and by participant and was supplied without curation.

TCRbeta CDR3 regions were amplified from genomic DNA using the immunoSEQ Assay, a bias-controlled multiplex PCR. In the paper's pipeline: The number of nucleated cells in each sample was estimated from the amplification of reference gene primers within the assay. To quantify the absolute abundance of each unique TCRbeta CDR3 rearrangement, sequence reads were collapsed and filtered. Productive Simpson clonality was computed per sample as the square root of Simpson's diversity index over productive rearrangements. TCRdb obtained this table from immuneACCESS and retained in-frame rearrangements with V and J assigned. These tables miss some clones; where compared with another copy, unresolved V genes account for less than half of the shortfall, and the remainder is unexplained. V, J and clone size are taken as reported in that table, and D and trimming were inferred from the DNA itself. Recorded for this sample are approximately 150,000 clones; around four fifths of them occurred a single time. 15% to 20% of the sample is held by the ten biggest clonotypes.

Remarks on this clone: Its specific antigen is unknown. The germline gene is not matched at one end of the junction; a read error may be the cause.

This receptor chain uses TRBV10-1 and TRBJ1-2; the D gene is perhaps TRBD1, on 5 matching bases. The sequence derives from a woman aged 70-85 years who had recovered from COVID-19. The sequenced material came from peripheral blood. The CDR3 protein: CASSGGEDF. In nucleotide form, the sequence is TGCGCCAGCAGCGGGGGGGAGGACTTC.